Shown below are 20 T cell receptor beta chains from a single sample sequenced in a study of T cell repertoires in cytomegalovirus infection. One entry per CDR3 protein, called by TCRdb with MiXCR from the reads. The table has almost 90,000 distinct CDR3 sequences, around 32% seen once. The antigens of these receptors remain unknown. Sequencing used CD8+ T cells from cultured PBMCs, obtained from culture after CMV antigen stimulation. The receptors here all came from a human donor in good health (CMV status not recorded). Some clones in this sample may be carry-over from other donors' samples.

The chain is built from TRBV5-6 and TRBJ2-1; no definite D call. Trimming took off 0 bases at V and 8 bases at J, with 15 bases between the two ends. The V gene's germline CDR1 is SGHDT and CDR2 YYEEEE. The CDR3 has 15 residues. The CDR3 region has the DNA TGTGCCAGCAGCTTGGTGTTTGGCTCATGGGATGAGCAGTTCTTC. Amino acid sequence: CASSLVFGSWDEQFF.

This clonotype has more than one count but fewer than ten. V gene TRBV6-5 combines with J gene TRBJ2-7; D may be TRBD1 (6 bases). From germline, CDR1 is MNHEY and CDR2 SVGAGI. The CDR3 consists of 15 residues. V was shortened by 5 bases and J by 1 base, with 15 bases between the two germline ends. CDR3 sequence (DNA): TGTGCCAGCAGTCTCGGGCAGGGGAATTCCTACGAGCAGTACTTC. It yields the protein CASSLGQGNSYEQYF.

This clonotype was seen ten or more times. The chain links TRBV4-1 to TRBJ1-1; D is possibly TRBD1 (5 bases). This CDR3 has 13 residues. The ends were cut back, 8 bases at V and 5 bases at J, with 15 bases in the middle. Per germline, CDR1 MGHRA and CDR2 YSYEKL. CDR3 sequence (DNA): TGCGCCAGCCGATGGACGGAGGGGACTGAAGCTTTCTTT. It codes for CASRWTEGTEAFF.

This clonotype was seen ten or more times. The rearrangement links TRBV5-6 to TRBJ1-2, with 7 bases aligning to TRBD1. V lost 0 bases to trimming and J lost 0 bases; unmatched junction nucleotides: 5. The germline V gene encodes CDR1 SGHDT and CDR2 YYEEEE. The length of the CDR3 is 16 residues. The DNA of the CDR3 is TGTGCCAGCAGCTTGGAGGGGGCGCCAGCTAACTATGGCTACACCTTC. It is translated as CASSLEGAPANYGYTF. The full variable domain, its missing parts supplied by reference TRBV5-6 and TRBJ1-2, is DAGVTQSPTHLIKTRGQQVTLRCSPKSGHDTVSWYQQALGQGPQFIFQYYEEEERQRGNFPDRFSGHQFPNYSSELNVNALLLGDSALYLCASSLEGAPANYGYTFGSGTRLTVV.

The rearrangement joins TRBV11-2 to TRBJ2-7; TRBD1 agrees at 7 bases. V was clipped by 2 bases and J by 0 bases; unmatched bases: 4. Per the germline V gene, CDR1 is SGHAT and CDR2 is FQNNGV. The CDR3 spans 15 residues. CDR3 in amino acids: CASSLSRTGSYEQYF. The CDR3 DNA reads as TGTGCCAGCAGCTTATCCCGGACAGGCTCCTACGAGCAGTACTTC.

This clonotype has only a few counts. The rearrangement joins TRBV4-2 to TRBJ2-3; D not resolved. Germline CDR1 and CDR2: LGHNA and YNFKEQ. V lost 2 bases and J lost 5, with 5 bases in between. The CDR3 runs to 12 residues. As DNA, the CDR3 is TGTGCCAGCAGCCAAAACATAGATACGCAGTATTTT. Translated: CASSQNIDTQYF.

This clonotype was detected many times. The chain employs TRBV11-2 and TRBJ1-5; 7 nucleotides align to TRBD1. The CDR3 runs 16 residues. V gave up 1 base and J gave up 3 bases; unmatched junction bases: 6. The germline V gene encodes CDR1 SGHAT and CDR2 FQNNGV. CDR3 coding DNA: TGTGCCAGCAGCTTAGGGACAGGTTGGGACAATCAGCCCCAGCATTTT. Its protein is CASSLGTGWDNQPQHF.

This clonotype has only a few counts. The chain is built from TRBV7-2 and TRBJ2-3; D is unclear. V lost 1 base to trimming and J lost 1 base, with 6 bases between them. The CDR3 is made up of 14 amino acids. The germline CDR1 and CDR2 sequences are SGHTA and FQGNSA. The CDR3 region is CASSLVFRTDTQYF. The CDR3 DNA sequence: TGTGCCAGCAGCTTAGTTTTTCGCACAGATACGCAGTATTTT.

This clonotype has ten or more counts. CDR3 region: CASSTQSFYEQYF. The CDR3 DNA reads as TGTGCCAGCAGCACGCAGAGCTTCTACGAGCAGTACTTC. The rearrangement joins TRBV7-9 to TRBJ2-7; the D is unclear. The CDR3 contains 13 residues. Germline V gene lookup returns CDR1 SEHNR and CDR2 FQNEAQ (reference sequence). V dropped 5 bases and J dropped 3 bases, with 11 bases sitting between them.

V is TRBV6-2 or TRBV6-3 and J is TRBJ2-2; 8 nucleotides align to TRBD1. The CDR3 has 17 residues. Germline loops: CDR1 MNHEY, CDR2 SVGEGT. J lost 3 bases, V lost 8 bases, and 14 bases had no gene match. This chain's CDR3 is CASSPVMTGVYTGELFF. DNA of the CDR3: TGTGCCAGCTCCCCAGTGATGACAGGGGTTTACACCGGGGAGCTGTTTTTT.

The V gene is TRBV19, the J gene TRBJ1-1, with unresolved D. Germline CDR1 and CDR2: LNHDA and SQIVND (reference sequence). V was cut by 5 bases and J by 4 bases, with 20 bases left in between. This CDR3 is 16 amino acids long. This CDR3 reads CASSLTLGGSGTEAFF. DNA of the CDR3: TGTGCCAGTAGTTTAACCCTCGGTGGCTCGGGCACTGAAGCTTTCTTT.

This sequence joins TRBV27 and TRBJ1-1; no definite D call. CDR3 length: 13 amino acids. Germline V gene sequence: CDR1 MNHEY, CDR2 SMNVEV (reference sequence). Between the trimmed V and J ends, which lost 3 bases and 4 bases, there was a span of 9 bases. DNA for the CDR3: TGTGCCAGCAGTTTTGGCAGATCCACTGAAGCTTTCTTT. Its protein is CASSFGRSTEAFF.

This chain joins TRBV4-2 and TRBJ1-2; D not resolved. The CDR3 extends over 15 amino acids. Trimming shortened V by 2 bases and J by 2 bases, and 12 bases separated the two germline ends. CDR1 and CDR2 from the germline V gene are LGHNA and YNFKEQ. As DNA, the CDR3 is TGTGCCAGCAGCCAACTCCGGCCGGGAAACTATGGCTACACCTTC. It codes for CASSQLRPGNYGYTF.

This clonotype was counted many times. This chain links TRBV6-5 with TRBJ2-6; D is uncertain. V lost 2 bases, J lost 0 bases, and 8 bases lay in between. Looked up from germline, CDR1 is MNHEY and CDR2 is SVGAGI. The CDR3 covers 16 residues. CDR3 nucleotide sequence: TGTGCCAGCAGTTACGATGACGACTCTGGGGCCAACGTCCTGACTTTC. Residues: CASSYDDDSGANVLTF.

This clonotype was detected many times. The rearrangement uses TRBV2 and TRBJ2-2; D not certain. This CDR3 is 13 amino acids long. Trimming took 4 bases from V and 1 from J, leaving 4 bases between them. CDR1 is SNHLY and CDR2 is FYNNEI in the germline V gene. CDR3 in amino acids: CASSGQNTGELFF. In DNA, the CDR3 is TGTGCCAGCAGTGGCCAGAACACCGGGGAGCTGTTTTTT.

This clonotype was counted ten times or more. V and J are TRBV7-9 and TRBJ2-7; D perhaps matches TRBD2 (5 bases). V shed 2 bases and J shed 6 bases, with 17 bases lying between them. Germline CDR1 reads SEHNR; CDR2 reads FQNEAQ (reference sequence). This CDR3 contains 15 residues. CDR3 sequence: CASSLLGLGSGEQYF. The CDR3 nucleotides read TGTGCCAGCAGCTTACTAGGACTGGGGTCTGGCGAGCAGTACTTC.

This clonotype was counted between two and nine times. The V gene is TRBV20-1, the J gene TRBJ2-1, with D tentatively TRBD1 or TRBD2 (7 bases each). The ends were cut back, 0 bases at V and 0 bases at J, with 18 bases in the middle. Germline V gene sequence: CDR1 DFQATT, CDR2 SNEGSKA (reference sequence). The CDR3 has 18 residues. The CDR3 spells CSAREGGGGPSSYNEQFF. The CDR3, as DNA: TGCAGTGCTAGAGAAGGGGGCGGGGGCCCTAGCTCCTACAATGAGCAGTTCTTC.

This clonotype was detected ten times or more. The genes are TRBV3-1 and TRBJ2-5; D may be TRBD1 or TRBD2 (5 bases each). Trimming took 0 bases from V and 1 from J, leaving 18 bases between them. Germline lookup yields CDR1 LGHDT and CDR2 YNNKEL (reference sequence). The CDR3 runs to 18 residues. The CDR3, as DNA: TGTGCCAGCAGCCAAGAGCTGTTTGGTTCAGGGACCCAAGAGACCCAGTACTTC. Its protein is CASSQELFGSGTQETQYF.

This clonotype has more than one count but fewer than ten. The gene calls are TRBV7-6 and TRBJ1-4; 9 bases are shared with TRBD1. Germline V CDR1 and CDR2: SGHVS, FNYEAQ. CDR3 length: 15 residues. After removal of 5 bases from V and 8 bases from J, the junction contained 9 bases not matched to a gene. The CDR3, as DNA: TGTGCCAGCAGCGAGGGGGGGACAGGGCACGAAAAACTGTTTTTT. Translation gives CASSEGGTGHEKLFF.

This clonotype was seen a handful of times. The rearrangement links TRBV7-3 to TRBJ2-1; 8 positions match TRBD2. Germline loops: CDR1 SGHTA, CDR2 FQGTGA. J gave up 5 bases and V 5 bases, and 11 bases lay outside the gene matches. The CDR3 totals 16 residues. The CDR3 protein is CASSATGGARNNEQFF. The DNA of the CDR3 is TGTGCCAGCAGCGCTACCGGGGGGGCCAGGAACAATGAGCAGTTCTTC.